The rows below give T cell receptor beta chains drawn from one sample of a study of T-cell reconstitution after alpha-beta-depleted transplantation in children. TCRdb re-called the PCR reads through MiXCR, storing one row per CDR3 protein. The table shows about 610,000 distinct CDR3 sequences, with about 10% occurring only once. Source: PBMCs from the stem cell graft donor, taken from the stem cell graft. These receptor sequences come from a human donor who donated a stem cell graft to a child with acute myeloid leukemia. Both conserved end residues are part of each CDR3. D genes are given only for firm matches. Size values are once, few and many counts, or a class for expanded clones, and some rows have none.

DNA: TGTGCCAGCAGTTTAGCGCGGGGAGGGGGGGACACTGAAGCTTTCTTT; CDR3: CASSLARGGGDTEAFF; size: few; D: -; V: TRBV12-3/TRBV12-4; J: TRBJ1-1
DNA: TGTGCCAGCAGCCGGGGACTAGCGGGAAGCCATGAGCAGTTCTTC; CDR3: CASSRGLAGSHEQFF; size: few; D: TRBD2; V: TRBV3-1; J: TRBJ2-1
DNA: TGTGCCAGCAGCTTAGGAGAGATTAGAGGCTACACCTTC; CDR3: CASSLGEIRGYTF; size: -; D: -; V: TRBV7-9; J: TRBJ1-2
DNA: TGTGCCAGCAGCCAAGGGAAGGCTGGGGCCAACGTCCTGACTTTC; CDR3: CASSQGKAGANVLTF; size: -; D: -; V: TRBV3-1; J: TRBJ2-6
DNA: TGTGCCAGCACCACTTCGGGACTAGCGGGAGGGGCTGGCGCAGATACGCAGTATTTT; CDR3: CASTTSGLAGGAGADTQYF; size: few; D: TRBD2; V: TRBV7-8; J: TRBJ2-3
DNA: TGCGCCAGCAGCCCCATTCCTGGACAGGGCGGGGGCAAAAACATTCAGTACTTC; CDR3: CASSPIPGQGGGKNIQYF; size: -; D: -; V: TRBV5-1; J: TRBJ2-4
DNA: TGCAGTGCTAGCCGGGGGCCGGGGTCCTACGAGCAGTACTTC; CDR3: CSASRGPGSYEQYF; size: few; D: -; V: TRBV20-1; J: TRBJ2-7
DNA: TGCAGCGCCGGGGAGAGGACAGGGACCCAGTACTTC; CDR3: CSAGERTGTQYF; size: -; D: TRBD1; V: TRBV29-1; J: TRBJ2-5
DNA: TGTGCCAGCAGCTGGACAGGGGTGAGAGATACGCAGTATTTT; CDR3: CASSWTGVRDTQYF; size: few; D: TRBD1; V: TRBV14; J: TRBJ2-3
DNA: TGTGCCAGCAGTTCTCGGACCAGGGACACTGAAGCTTTCTTT; CDR3: CASSSRTRDTEAFF; size: -; D: -; V: TRBV12-3/TRBV12-4; J: TRBJ1-1
DNA: TGCGCCAGCAGCTTGGGACAGTATGGCTGCACCTTC; CDR3: CASSLGQYGCTF; size: few; D: -; V: TRBV5-1; J: TRBJ1-2
DNA: TGCAGTGCTAGTGCAGGGGGCGGCTACACCTTC; CDR3: CSASAGGGYTF; size: -; D: TRBD1; V: TRBV20-1; J: TRBJ1-2
DNA: TGTGCCAGCAGCCAAGGCAGGGTCTCGGTTGGATACGAGCAGTACTTC; CDR3: CASSQGRVSVGYEQYF; size: -; D: -; V: TRBV14; J: TRBJ2-7
DNA: TGCGCCAGCAGCTCAACAGGGTCAGATACGCAGTATTTT; CDR3: CASSSTGSDTQYF; size: many; D: -; V: TRBV5-1; J: TRBJ2-3
DNA: TGTGCCAGTAGACAGGGGGCCGACACCGGGGAGCTGTTTTTT; CDR3: CASRQGADTGELFF; size: many; D: TRBD1; V: TRBV6-2/TRBV6-3; J: TRBJ2-2
DNA: TGCAGCGTTGATGGGGCTCTCGGAGCGATAAGGAACACTGAAGCTTTCTTT; CDR3: CSVDGALGAIRNTEAFF; size: -; D: -; V: TRBV29-1; J: TRBJ1-1
DNA: TGTGCCAGCAGCCGCGGGATAACCGAGACCCAGTACTTC; CDR3: CASSRGITETQYF; size: -; D: -; V: TRBV7-3; J: TRBJ2-5
DNA: TGCAGTGCTAGAGATCGGCGGGCGGACAATGAGCAGTTCTTC; CDR3: CSARDRRADNEQFF; size: many; D: -; V: TRBV20-1; J: TRBJ2-1
DNA: TGTGCCAGCAGCCCAAATACAGGGGCTGGGGCCAACGTCCTGACTTTC; CDR3: CASSPNTGAGANVLTF; size: few; D: TRBD1; V: TRBV7-9; J: TRBJ2-6
DNA: TGTGCCAGTAGTACTCCCGGCGTTAGTCCCGGCGAGCAGTACTTC; CDR3: CASSTPGVSPGEQYF; size: few; D: -; V: TRBV19; J: TRBJ2-7
DNA: TGTGCCAGCAGCTTCGACCTGACCTACGAGCAGTACTTC; CDR3: CASSFDLTYEQYF; size: -; D: -; V: TRBV7-2; J: TRBJ2-7
DNA: TGTGCCTGGTGGGACCATGGAAACACCATATATTTT; CDR3: CAWWDHGNTIYF; size: -; D: -; V: TRBV30; J: TRBJ1-3
DNA: TGTGCCAGCACCTCGACCGGGGGCTCCTATAATTCACCCCTCCACTTT; CDR3: CASTSTGGSYNSPLHF; size: few; D: -; V: TRBV27; J: TRBJ1-6
DNA: TGTGCCAGCAGCTTAGGGGGGCTGGGACGGATCTCTGGGGCCAACGTCCTGACTTTC; CDR3: CASSLGGLGRISGANVLTF; size: many; D: -; V: TRBV11-1; J: TRBJ2-6
DNA: TGTGCCGGCAGTGAAGGTTTAGGGGGAAAACTGTTTTTT; CDR3: CAGSEGLGGKLFF; size: -; D: -; V: TRBV25-1; J: TRBJ1-4
DNA: TGTGCCAGCAGTTATCAGGGGGGACTGTTTTTT; CDR3: CASSYQGGLFF; size: few; D: TRBD1; V: TRBV6-2/TRBV6-3; J: TRBJ1-4
DNA: TGTGCCAGCAGCGTAGCGACAGGGGGCAGGACTGAAGCTTTCTTT; CDR3: CASSVATGGRTEAFF; size: few; D: TRBD1; V: TRBV9; J: TRBJ1-1
DNA: TGTGCAGAGACAGGGGACCTTCTTAATTCACCCCTCCACTTT; CDR3: CAETGDLLNSPLHF; size: many; D: TRBD1; V: TRBV6-1; J: TRBJ1-6
DNA: TGTGCCAGCAGCTTGGAAAGGGAACTGAAAGCTTTCTTT; CDR3: CASSLERELKAFF; size: many; D: -; V: TRBV11-1; J: TRBJ1-1
DNA: TGCAGTGCTAGAGGACAGACTATTAATCAGCCCCAGCATTTT; CDR3: CSARGQTINQPQHF; size: few; D: -; V: TRBV20-1; J: TRBJ1-5
DNA: TGCGGGGGAAGAGGACTAGCGGACCAAGAGACCCAGTACTTC; CDR3: CGGRGLADQETQYF; size: many; D: TRBD2; V: TRBV20-1; J: TRBJ2-5
DNA: TGTGCCAGCAGCTTGTCCTCTAGCGGCAATGAGCAGTTCTTC; CDR3: CASSLSSSGNEQFF; size: many; D: TRBD2; V: TRBV12-3/TRBV12-4; J: TRBJ2-1
DNA: TGTGCCAGCAGCAAGGGGACAGGGCAAGAGACCCAGTACTTC; CDR3: CASSKGTGQETQYF; size: -; D: TRBD1; V: TRBV7-2; J: TRBJ2-5
DNA: TGTGCCAGCAGCTTAGACTTCAACAATGAGCAGTTCTTC; CDR3: CASSLDFNNEQFF; size: many; D: -; V: TRBV11-2; J: TRBJ2-1
DNA: TGTGCCAGCAGGACAGGGGTCCCCTACGAGCAGTACTTC; CDR3: CASRTGVPYEQYF; size: -; D: TRBD1; V: TRBV6-5; J: TRBJ2-7
DNA: TGTGCCAGCAGCCCGGGGACAGGGGGGTTGAGCAATCAGCCCCAGCATTTT; CDR3: CASSPGTGGLSNQPQHF; size: -; D: TRBD1; V: TRBV7-6; J: TRBJ1-5
DNA: TGTGCCAGCAGCTCCCGGGACAGGGACGGGGAGCTGTTTTTT; CDR3: CASSSRDRDGELFF; size: -; D: TRBD1; V: TRBV11-3; J: TRBJ2-2
DNA: TGTGCCAGCCCTGGCGGGAGCGGGGAGACCCAGTACTTC; CDR3: CASPGGSGETQYF; size: -; D: TRBD2; V: TRBV7-9; J: TRBJ2-5